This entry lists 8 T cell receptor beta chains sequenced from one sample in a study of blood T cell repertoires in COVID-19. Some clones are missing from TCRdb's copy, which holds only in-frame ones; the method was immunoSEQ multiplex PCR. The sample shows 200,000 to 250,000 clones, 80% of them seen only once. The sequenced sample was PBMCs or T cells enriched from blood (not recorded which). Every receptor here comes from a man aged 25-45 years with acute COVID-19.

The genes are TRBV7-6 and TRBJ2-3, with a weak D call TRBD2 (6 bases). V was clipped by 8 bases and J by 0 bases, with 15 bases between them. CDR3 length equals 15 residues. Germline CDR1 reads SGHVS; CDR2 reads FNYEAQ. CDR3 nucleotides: TGTGCCAGCTCCCCCTTCAGCGGGAGCACAGATACGCAGTATTTT. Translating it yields CASSPFSGSTDTQYF.

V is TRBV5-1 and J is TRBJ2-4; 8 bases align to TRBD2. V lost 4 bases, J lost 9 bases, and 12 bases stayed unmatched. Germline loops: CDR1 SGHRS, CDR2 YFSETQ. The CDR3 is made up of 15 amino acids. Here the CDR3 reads CASSPAGTSGGIQYF. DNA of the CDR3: TGCGCCAGCAGCCCGGCCGGGACTAGTGGGGGCATTCAGTACTTC.

The CDR3 region is CASSFRGNTEAFF. In DNA form, the CDR3 reads TGTGCCAGCAGTTTTAGGGGAAACACTGAAGCTTTCTTT. V is TRBV12-3 or TRBV12-4 and J is TRBJ1-1; D possibly corresponds to TRBD1 (5 bases). Deletions cut 3 bases from V and 2 bases from J, with 7 bases between. CDR3 size: 13 residues.

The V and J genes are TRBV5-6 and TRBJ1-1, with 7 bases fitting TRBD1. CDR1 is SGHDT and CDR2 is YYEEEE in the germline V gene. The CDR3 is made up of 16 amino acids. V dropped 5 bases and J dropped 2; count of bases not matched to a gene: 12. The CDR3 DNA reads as TGTGCCAGCAGACTCACCACAGGGGTCCTCAACACTGAAGCTTTCTTT. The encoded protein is CASRLTTGVLNTEAFF.

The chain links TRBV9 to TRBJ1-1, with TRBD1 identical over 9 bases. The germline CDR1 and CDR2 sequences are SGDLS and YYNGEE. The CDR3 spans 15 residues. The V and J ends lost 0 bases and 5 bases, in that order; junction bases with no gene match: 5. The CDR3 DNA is TGTGCCAGCAGCGTAGACAGGGGGCTTTTAACTGAAGCTTTCTTT. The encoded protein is CASSVDRGLLTEAFF.

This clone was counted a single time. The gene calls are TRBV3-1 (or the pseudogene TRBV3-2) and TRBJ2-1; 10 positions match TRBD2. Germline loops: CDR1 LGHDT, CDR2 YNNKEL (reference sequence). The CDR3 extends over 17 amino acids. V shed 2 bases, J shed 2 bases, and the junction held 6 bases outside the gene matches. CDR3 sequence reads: CASSQREAGGPYNEQFF. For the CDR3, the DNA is TGTGCCAGCAGCCAAAGGGAAGCGGGGGGGCCCTACAATGAGCAGTTCTTC.

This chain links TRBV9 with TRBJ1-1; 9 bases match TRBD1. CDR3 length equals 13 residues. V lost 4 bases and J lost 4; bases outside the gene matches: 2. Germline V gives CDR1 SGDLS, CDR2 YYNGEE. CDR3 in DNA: TGTGCCAGCAGCAAACAGGGGGCCACTGAAGCTTTCTTT. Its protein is CASSKQGATEAFF.

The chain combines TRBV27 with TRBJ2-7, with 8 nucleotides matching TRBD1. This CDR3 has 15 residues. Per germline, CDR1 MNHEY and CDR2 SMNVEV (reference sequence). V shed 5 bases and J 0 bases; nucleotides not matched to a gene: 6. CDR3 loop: CASSLTGQGSYEQYF. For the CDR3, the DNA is TGTGCCAGCAGTCTAACCGGACAGGGCTCCTACGAGCAGTACTTC.